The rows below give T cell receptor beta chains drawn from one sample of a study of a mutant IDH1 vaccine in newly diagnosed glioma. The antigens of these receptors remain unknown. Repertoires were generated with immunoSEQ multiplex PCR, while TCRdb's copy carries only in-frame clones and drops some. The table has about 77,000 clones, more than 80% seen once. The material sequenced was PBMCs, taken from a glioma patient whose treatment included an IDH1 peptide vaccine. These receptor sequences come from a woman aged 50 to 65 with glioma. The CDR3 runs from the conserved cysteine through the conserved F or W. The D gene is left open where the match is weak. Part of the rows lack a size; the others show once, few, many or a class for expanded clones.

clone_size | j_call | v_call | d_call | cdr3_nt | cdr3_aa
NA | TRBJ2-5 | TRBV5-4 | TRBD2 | TGTGCCAGCAGCTTCGGGGGGAGGGGAGAGCAAGAGACCCAGTACTTC | CASSFGGRGEQETQYF
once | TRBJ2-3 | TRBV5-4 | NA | TGTGCCAGCAGCTTGGCCTTGGGCCCAGATACGCAGTATTTT | CASSLALGPDTQYF
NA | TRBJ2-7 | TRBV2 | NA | TGTGCCAGCAGAATTGGGGCAGGGGTCTACGAGCAGTACTTC | CASRIGAGVYEQYF
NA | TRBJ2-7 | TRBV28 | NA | TGTGCCAGCAGTTTATACAGCTACGAGCAGTACTTC | CASSLYSYEQYF
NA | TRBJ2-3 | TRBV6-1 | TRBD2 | TGTGCGAGCATTGGGTTGGGCGGGAGAACAGATACGCAGTATTTT | CASIGLGGRTDTQYF
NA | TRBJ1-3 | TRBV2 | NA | TGTGCCAGCAGCAGGACAGTTGGAAACACCATATATTTT | CASSRTVGNTIYF
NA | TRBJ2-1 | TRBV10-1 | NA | TGCGCCAGCAGTGAGGGAGGGACAGACAATGAGCAGTTCTTC | CASSEGGTDNEQFF
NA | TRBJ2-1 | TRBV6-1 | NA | TGTGCCAGCAGTGATAGACCGGGGTCCCCCTACAATGAGCAGTTCTTC | CASSDRPGSPYNEQFF
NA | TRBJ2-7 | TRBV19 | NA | TGTGCCAGTAGGAGCGGTGGTACCTACGAGCAGTACTTC | CASRSGGTYEQYF
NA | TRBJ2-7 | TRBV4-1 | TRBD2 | TGCGCCAGCAGCGGGGGGGACGAGCAGTACTTC | CASSGGDEQYF
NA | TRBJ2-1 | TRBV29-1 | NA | TGCACCTACCAGGCGGGGACGAGCTCCTACAATGAGCAGTTCTTC | CTYQAGTSSYNEQFF
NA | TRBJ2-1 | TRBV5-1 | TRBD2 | TGCGCCAGCAGCTTGGCCTCTAGCGGAACCTACAATGAGCAGTTCTTC | CASSLASSGTYNEQFF
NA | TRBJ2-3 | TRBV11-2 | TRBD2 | TGTGCCAGCAGCCCCCCGGGGAGGGGAGGGGTGGTAGATACGCAGTATTTT | CASSPPGRGGVVDTQYF
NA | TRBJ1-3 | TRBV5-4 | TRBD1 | TGTGCCAGCAGCTTGTCCCGGGACAGCCCGGGCATATATTTT | CASSLSRDSPGIYF
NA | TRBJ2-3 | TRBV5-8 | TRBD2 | TGTGCCAGCAGCTTGGAACTAGCGGGGGCAGATACGCAGTATTTT | CASSLELAGADTQYF
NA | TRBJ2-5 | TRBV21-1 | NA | TGTGCCAGCAGCAAATCGACGGGACTAGCGGGCCAAGAGACCCAGTACTTC | CASSKSTGLAGQETQYF
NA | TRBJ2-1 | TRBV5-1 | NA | TGCGCCAGCAGCTTGGGGGAGTCCTCCTACAATGAGCAGTTCTTC | CASSLGESSYNEQFF
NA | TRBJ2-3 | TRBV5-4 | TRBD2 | TGTGCCAGCAGCTTGAGGGTAGCGGGACCGACAGATACGCAGTATTTT | CASSLRVAGPTDTQYF
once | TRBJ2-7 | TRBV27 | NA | TGTGCCAGTTTGGGACGGAACTCCTACGAGCAGTACTTC | CASLGRNSYEQYF
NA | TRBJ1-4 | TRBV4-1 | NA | TGCGCCAGCTCGGCCAGGGCCCAGCTCAATGAAAAACTGTTTTTT | CASSARAQLNEKLFF
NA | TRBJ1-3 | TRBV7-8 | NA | TGTGCCAGCAGCCTAAAGGTTGGAAACACCATATATTTT | CASSLKVGNTIYF
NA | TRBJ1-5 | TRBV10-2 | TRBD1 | TGCGCCAGCAGTGAAAGGGGACAGCGCAACCAGCCCCAGCATTTT | CASSERGQRNQPQHF
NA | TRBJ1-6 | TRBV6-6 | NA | TGTGCCAGCAGGCCCGAGGGGGGCCCCGGGGCACCCCTCCACTTT | CASRPEGGPGAPLHF
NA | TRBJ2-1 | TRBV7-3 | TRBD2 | TGTGCCAGCAGCTCCGGGACTAGCGGGAGGACTGAGCAGTTCTTC | CASSSGTSGRTEQFF
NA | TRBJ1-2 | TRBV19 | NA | TGTGCCAGTCAGCCCCAGGGAGCTAACTATGGCTACACCTTC | CASQPQGANYGYTF
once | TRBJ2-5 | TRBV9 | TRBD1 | TGTGCCAGCAGCGTAGAGGGACAGGGGACGGAGACCCAGTACTTC | CASSVEGQGTETQYF
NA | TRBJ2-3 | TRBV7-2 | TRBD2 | TGTGCCAGCAGCTTAACATCGGTTAGCGGGAGAACTGATACGCAGTATTTT | CASSLTSVSGRTDTQYF
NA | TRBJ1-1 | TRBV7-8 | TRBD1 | TGTGCCAGCAGCTTAGACGGAGGGGGCTCGCGGGAAGCTTTCTTT | CASSLDGGGSREAFF
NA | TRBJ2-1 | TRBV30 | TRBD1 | TGTGCCTGGAAAGTTGGGACAGGGGCCTACAATGAGCAGTTCTTC | CAWKVGTGAYNEQFF
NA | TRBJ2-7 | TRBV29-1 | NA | TGCAGCGTTGAACGGGACACTGGCTACGAGCAGTACTTC | CSVERDTGYEQYF
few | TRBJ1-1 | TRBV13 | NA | TGTGCCAGCAGCGACCAGATGAACACTGAAGCTTTCTTT | CASSDQMNTEAFF
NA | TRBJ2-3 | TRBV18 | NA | TGTGCAGTCACCTCTAGCACAGATACGCAGTATTTT | CAVTSSTDTQYF
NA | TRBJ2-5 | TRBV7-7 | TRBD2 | TGTGCTAGCAGCAAGACTAGCATCCGTCAAGAGACCCAGTACTTC | CASSKTSIRQETQYF
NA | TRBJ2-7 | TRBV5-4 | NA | TGTGCCAGCTCTCACCCCGGGGAAACCTACGAGCAGTACTTC | CASSHPGETYEQYF
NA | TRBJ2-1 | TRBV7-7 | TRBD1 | TGTGCTAGCAGCTTAGCCGGGACAGCTAATGAGCAGTTCTTC | CASSLAGTANEQFF
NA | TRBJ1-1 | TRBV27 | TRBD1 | TGTGCCAGCAGTTCCCCGGACAGGGTGAACACTGAAGCTTTCTTT | CASSSPDRVNTEAFF
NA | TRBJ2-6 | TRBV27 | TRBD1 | TGTGCCAGCAGACAGGGGGTAAGGGGAACTGGGGCCAACGTCCTGACTTTC | CASRQGVRGTGANVLTF
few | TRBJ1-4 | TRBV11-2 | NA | TGTGCCAGCAGCAATCCGGACCTGTATCGAACCTTGTTGTTTTTT | CASSNPDLYRTLLFF
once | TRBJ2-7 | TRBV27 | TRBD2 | TGTGCCAGCAGTTTATCCACCGGGACTAGCGTGTACGAGCAGTACTTC | CASSLSTGTSVYEQYF
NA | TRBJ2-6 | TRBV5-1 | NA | TGCGCCAGCAGCCCTCAGGGCAATGGGGCCAACGTCCTGACTTTC | CASSPQGNGANVLTF
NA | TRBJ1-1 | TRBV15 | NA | TGTGCCACCAGCAGAGTCCAGGGTACTGAAGCTTTCTTT | CATSRVQGTEAFF
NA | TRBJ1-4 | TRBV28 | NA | TGTGCCAGCGGGGACTTTCGGGGTCTTAATGAAAAACTGTTTTTT | CASGDFRGLNEKLFF
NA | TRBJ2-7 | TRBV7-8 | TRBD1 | TGTGCCATCCAAGGGGGCGGGTACGAGCAGTACTTC | CAIQGGGYEQYF
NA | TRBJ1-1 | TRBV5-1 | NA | TGCGCCAGCAGTTTAAAGACACTGAACACTGAAGCTTTCTTT | CASSLKTLNTEAFF
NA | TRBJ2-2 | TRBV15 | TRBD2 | TGTGCCCCCGATCAACCGATGCGGGAGGGGGCCACCGGGGAGCTGTTTTTT | CAPDQPMREGATGELFF
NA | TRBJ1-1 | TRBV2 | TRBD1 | TGTGCCAGCACTCGGGACAGGGCTAACACTGAAGCTTTCTTT | CASTRDRANTEAFF
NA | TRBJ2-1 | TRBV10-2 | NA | TGCGCCAGCAGTGAGTCTAGCGCCTCCTACAATGAGCAGTTCTTC | CASSESSASYNEQFF